These 6 T cell receptor beta chains came from one sample sequenced in a study of beta chain features in type 1 diabetes. Investigators reverse transcribed all isolated RNA, so they sequenced expressed TCRB transcripts. TCRdb keeps only in-frame clones here, not all; method: immunoSEQ multiplex PCR. The table has about 240,000 clones, less than 35% seen once; the top ten hold under 5%. The sequencing input was central memory CD4+ T cells from blood. The receptors derive from a man between 25 and 39 years old in good health.

The rearrangement links TRBV10-2 to TRBJ2-3; possibly TRBD2 for D (6 bases). Deletions cut 6 bases from V and 6 bases from J, with 7 bases between. The germline V gene has CDR1 WSHSY and CDR2 SAAADI. The CDR3 is 11 amino acids. The CDR3 region is CASRGGDTQYF. In DNA form, the CDR3 reads TGCGCCAGCAGGGGGGGTGATACGCAGTATTTT.

This clone was recorded at least ten times. The V gene is TRBV29-1, the J gene TRBJ2-5, with unresolved D. V was shortened by 2 bases and J by 2 bases, with 6 bases between the two germline ends. Germline V gives CDR1 SQVTM, CDR2 ANQGSEA. The CDR3 totals 12 residues. CDR3 coding DNA: TGCAGCGTTGAAACGGCTCAAGAGACCCAGTACTTC. Its translation is CSVETAQETQYF.

This clone was counted at least ten times. J is TRBJ2-1 and V is TRBV14, with D maybe TRBD1 (6 bases). The ends were cut back, 4 bases at V and 9 bases at J, with 19 bases in the middle. CDR3 length equals 15 residues. Germline CDR1 reads SGHDN; CDR2 reads FVKESK. The chain's CDR3 is CASSPGISGAGEQFF. DNA of the CDR3: TGTGCCAGCAGCCCGGGGATTTCAGGGGCGGGTGAGCAGTTCTTC. Full variable domain (missing parts from reference TRBV14 and TRBJ2-1): EAGVTQFPSHSVIEKGQTVTLRCDPISGHDNLYWYRRVMGKEIKFLLHFVKESKQDESGMPNNRFLAERTGGTYSTLKVQPAELEDSGVYFCASSPGISGAGEQFFGPGTRLTVL.

In this sample, this clone turned up a few times. This chain joins TRBV18 and TRBJ2-6, with D uncertain. V lost 3 bases and J lost 0, with 6 bases in between. The CDR3 has 15 residues. The germline V gene has CDR1 KGHSH and CDR2 LQKENI. CDR3 DNA sequence: TGTGCCAGCTCACCCCCGAGCTCTGGGGCCAACGTCCTGACTTTC. Protein sequence: CASSPPSSGANVLTF.

The CDR3 protein is CASSSRRGNTEAFF. For the CDR3, the DNA is TGTGCCAGCAGCTCTCGGAGGGGGAACACTGAAGCTTTCTTT. The chain uses TRBV11-2 and TRBJ1-1; tentative D call: TRBD1 (5 bases). V was clipped by 4 bases and J by 1 base, with 10 bases between them. The CDR3 consists of 14 residues. Per germline, CDR1 SGHAT and CDR2 FQNNGV. Full variable domain (outside the CDR3, taken from reference TRBV11-2 and TRBJ1-1): EAGVAQSPRYKIIEKRQSVAFWCNPISGHATLYWYQQILGQGPKLLIQFQNNGVVDDSQLPKDRFSAERLKGVDSTLKIQPAKLEDSAVYLCASSSRRGNTEAFFGQGTRLTVV.

In this sample, this clone turned up a few times. The chain employs TRBV21-1 and TRBJ2-1. TRBV21-1 is labeled a pseudogene. CDR3 length: 15 residues. DNA of the CDR3: TGTGCCAGCAGCGACCGCAGCAGTCCGAGCAATGAGCAGTTCTTC. Its protein product is CASSDRSSPSNEQFF.